These T cell receptor beta chains were read from a single sample in a study of T-cell memory formation after mild COVID-19. TCRdb re-analysed the 5' RACE reads in MiXCR, keeping a single row per CDR3 protein. Among hundreds of thousands of distinct CDR3 sequences listed, 20% to 30% were seen once. Sequenced sample: PBMCs or a T cell subset sorted from them (not recorded which). The receptors were sampled from an adult woman who had mild COVID-19 (a few samples of this study predate the infection). Cell type and time point are not known. CDR3s leave out the opening cysteine and the closing phenylalanine or tryptophan. Fields, in order: J gene, clone size, D gene, V gene, CDR3 protein. The D gene is left open where the match is weak. Not all rows give a size; the values are once, few, many and, for expanded clones, a class.

TRBJ1-2	few	NA	TRBV9	ASSVDSSSRYGYT
TRBJ2-7	few	NA	TRBV20-1	SARDPQGSGVYEQY
TRBJ1-2	NA	NA	TRBV24-1	ATSETGLFYT
TRBJ2-1	NA	NA	TRBV7-9	ASSFDVGNEQF
TRBJ1-1	NA	NA	TRBV3-1	ASSPNLGHPGTEAF
TRBJ2-2	NA	NA	TRBV5-6	ASSLASAKKSGELF
TRBJ2-3	NA	TRBD2	TRBV12-3/TRBV12-4	ASSLSGGGITDTQY
TRBJ2-3	NA	TRBD2	TRBV12-3/TRBV12-4	ASSFQRTSRDTQY
TRBJ2-1	NA	TRBD2	TRBV6-5	ARWTSGRYNEQF
TRBJ2-3	NA	NA	TRBV5-1	ASRDPDTQY
TRBJ2-7	few	TRBD1	TRBV5-1	ASSSGQGNEQY
TRBJ2-5	few	NA	TRBV6-5	ASSYGSVQETQY
TRBJ2-1	NA	TRBD1	TRBV28	ASSSIRQGPHEQF
TRBJ2-7	NA	TRBD2	TRBV2	ASGGLAGYEQY
TRBJ2-1	NA	NA	TRBV15	ATSRDGPGVSNEQF
TRBJ2-3	NA	TRBD2	TRBV7-2	ASSRWLREDYHTDTQY
TRBJ2-2	few	NA	TRBV19	ASNMGAPGELF
TRBJ1-1	NA	NA	TRBV19	ASSIGGPNTEAF
TRBJ2-2	few	TRBD1	TRBV12-3/TRBV12-4	ASSSGTANTGELF
TRBJ2-7	NA	NA	TRBV5-6	ASSLMGHQSSYEQY
TRBJ2-1	many	TRBD2	TRBV10-3	AISEPRGLAGAKQF
TRBJ2-1	NA	NA	TRBV12-3/TRBV12-4	ASRESQNEQF
TRBJ2-1	NA	TRBD2	TRBV7-3	ASSFAGELYNEQF
TRBJ2-1	few	NA	TRBV5-5	ASSSTLPILRHNEQF
TRBJ1-1	few	TRBD1	TRBV12-3/TRBV12-4	ASSTPTGGKTEAF
TRBJ2-3	many	NA	TRBV6-6	ASSYASTDTQY
TRBJ1-5	NA	NA	TRBV18	ASSDRSNQPQH